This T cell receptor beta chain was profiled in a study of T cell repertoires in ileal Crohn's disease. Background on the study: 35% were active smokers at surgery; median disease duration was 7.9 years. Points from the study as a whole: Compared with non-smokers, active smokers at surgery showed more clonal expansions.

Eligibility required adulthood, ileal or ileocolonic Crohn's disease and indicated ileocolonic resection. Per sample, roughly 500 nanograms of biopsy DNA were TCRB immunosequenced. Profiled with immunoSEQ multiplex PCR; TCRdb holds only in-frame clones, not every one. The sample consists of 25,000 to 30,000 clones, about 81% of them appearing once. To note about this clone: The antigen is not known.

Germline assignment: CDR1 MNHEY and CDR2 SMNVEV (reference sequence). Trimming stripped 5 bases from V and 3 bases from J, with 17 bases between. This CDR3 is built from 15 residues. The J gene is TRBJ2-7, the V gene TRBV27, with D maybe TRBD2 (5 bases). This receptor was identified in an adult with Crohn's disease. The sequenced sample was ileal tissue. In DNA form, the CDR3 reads TGTGCCAGCAGTCCACGGGGTATTTTAGGCTACGAGCAGTACTTC. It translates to CASSPRGILGYEQYF.